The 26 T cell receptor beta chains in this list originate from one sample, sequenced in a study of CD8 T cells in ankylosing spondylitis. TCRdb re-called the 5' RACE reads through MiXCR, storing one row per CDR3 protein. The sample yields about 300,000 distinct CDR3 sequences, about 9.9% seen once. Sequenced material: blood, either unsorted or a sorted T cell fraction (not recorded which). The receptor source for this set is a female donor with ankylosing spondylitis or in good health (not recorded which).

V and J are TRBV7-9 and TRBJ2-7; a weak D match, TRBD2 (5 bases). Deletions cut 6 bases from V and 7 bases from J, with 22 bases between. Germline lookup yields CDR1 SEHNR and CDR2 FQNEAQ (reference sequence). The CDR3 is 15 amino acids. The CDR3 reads CASSNDYSSLREQYF. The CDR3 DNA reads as TGTGCCAGCAGTAACGACTACTCCTCGTTGCGAGAGCAGTACTTC.

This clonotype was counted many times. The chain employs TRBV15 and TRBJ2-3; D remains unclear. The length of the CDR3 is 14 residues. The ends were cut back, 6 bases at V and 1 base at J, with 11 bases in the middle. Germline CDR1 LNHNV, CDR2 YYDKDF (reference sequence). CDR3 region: CATSPTSRTDTQYF. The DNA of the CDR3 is TGTGCCACCAGTCCGACTTCCCGCACAGATACGCAGTATTTT.

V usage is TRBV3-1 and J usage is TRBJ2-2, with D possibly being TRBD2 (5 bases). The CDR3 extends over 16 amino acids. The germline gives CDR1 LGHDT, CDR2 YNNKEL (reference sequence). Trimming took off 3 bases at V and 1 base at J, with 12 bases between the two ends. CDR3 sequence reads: CASSHGPGGNTGELFF. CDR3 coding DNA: TGTGCCAGCAGCCATGGTCCTGGAGGGAACACCGGGGAGCTGTTTTTT.

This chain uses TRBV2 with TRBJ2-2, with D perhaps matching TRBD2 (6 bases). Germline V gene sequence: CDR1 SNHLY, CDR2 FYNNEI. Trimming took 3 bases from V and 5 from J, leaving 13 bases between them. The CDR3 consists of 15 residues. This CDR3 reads CASSERDPRTGELFF. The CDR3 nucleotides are TGTGCCAGCAGTGAGCGGGACCCACGGACCGGGGAGCTGTTTTTT.

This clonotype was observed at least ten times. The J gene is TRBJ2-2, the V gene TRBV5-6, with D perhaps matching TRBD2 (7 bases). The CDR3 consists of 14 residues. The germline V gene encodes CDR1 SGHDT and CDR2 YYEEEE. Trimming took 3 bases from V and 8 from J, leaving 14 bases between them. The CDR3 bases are TGTGCCAGCAGCTCTACAGGGAGGGTAGGGGAGCTGTTTTTT. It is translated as CASSSTGRVGELFF.

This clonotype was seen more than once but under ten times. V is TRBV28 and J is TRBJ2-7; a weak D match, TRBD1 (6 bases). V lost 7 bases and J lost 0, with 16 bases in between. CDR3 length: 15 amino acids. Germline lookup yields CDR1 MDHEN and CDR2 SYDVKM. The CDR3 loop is CASIPGGQSSYEQYF. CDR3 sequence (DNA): TGTGCCAGCATCCCCGGCGGACAGAGCTCCTACGAGCAGTACTTC.

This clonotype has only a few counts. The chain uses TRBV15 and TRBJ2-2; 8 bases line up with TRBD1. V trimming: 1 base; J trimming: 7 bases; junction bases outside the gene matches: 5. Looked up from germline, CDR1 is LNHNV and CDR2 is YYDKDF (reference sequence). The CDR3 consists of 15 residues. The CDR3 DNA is TGTGCCACCAGCAGAGGCGGACAGGGTAACGGGGAGCTGTTTTTT. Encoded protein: CATSRGGQGNGELFF.

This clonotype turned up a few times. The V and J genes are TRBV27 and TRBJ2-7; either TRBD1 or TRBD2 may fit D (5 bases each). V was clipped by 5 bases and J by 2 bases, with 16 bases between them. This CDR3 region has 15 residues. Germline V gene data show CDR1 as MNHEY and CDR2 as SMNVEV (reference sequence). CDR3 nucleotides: TGTGCCAGCAGTACCTCCGGGACGGTAGCCTACGAGCAGTACTTC. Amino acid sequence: CASSTSGTVAYEQYF.

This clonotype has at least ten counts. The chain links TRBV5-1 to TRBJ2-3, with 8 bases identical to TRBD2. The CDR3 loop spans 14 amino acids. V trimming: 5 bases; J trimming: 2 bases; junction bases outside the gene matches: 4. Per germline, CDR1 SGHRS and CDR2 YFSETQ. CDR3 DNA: TGCGCCAGCAGAGGCGGGAGGAACACAGATACGCAGTATTTT. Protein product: CASRGGRNTDTQYF.

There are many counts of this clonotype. The CDR3 DNA sequence: TGTGCCACCAGCCAGGCTAGCACCGGGGAGCTGTTTTTT. Translating gives CATSQASTGELFF. The chain combines TRBV24-1 with TRBJ2-2; D is unresolved. This CDR3 is 13 amino acids long. Germline V lookup: CDR1 KGHDR, CDR2 SFDVKD. Between the trimmed V and J ends, which lost 7 bases and 4 bases, there was a span of 9 bases.

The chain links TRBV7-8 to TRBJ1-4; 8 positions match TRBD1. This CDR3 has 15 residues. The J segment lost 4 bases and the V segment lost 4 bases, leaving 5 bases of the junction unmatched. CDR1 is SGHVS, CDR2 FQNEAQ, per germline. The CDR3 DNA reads TGTGCCAGCAGCTCACAGACAGGGGTTAATGAAAAACTGTTTTTT. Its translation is CASSSQTGVNEKLFF.

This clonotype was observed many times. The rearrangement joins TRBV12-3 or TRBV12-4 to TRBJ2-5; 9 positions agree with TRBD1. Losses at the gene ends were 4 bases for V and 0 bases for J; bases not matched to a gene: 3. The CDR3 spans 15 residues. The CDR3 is CASSSGTGYQETQYF. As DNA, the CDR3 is TGTGCCAGCAGTTCCGGGACAGGGTACCAAGAGACCCAGTACTTC.

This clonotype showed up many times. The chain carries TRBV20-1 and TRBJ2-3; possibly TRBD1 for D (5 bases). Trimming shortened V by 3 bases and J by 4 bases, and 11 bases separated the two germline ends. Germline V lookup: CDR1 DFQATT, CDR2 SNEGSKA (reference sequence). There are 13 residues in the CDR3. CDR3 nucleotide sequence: TGCAGTGCTAGGGATTGGGGCGCAGATACGCAGTATTTT. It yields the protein CSARDWGADTQYF.

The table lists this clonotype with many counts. Written as DNA, the CDR3 is TGTGCCAGCAGTGAGGGCATTTGGGAGCAGTACTTC. Amino acids: CASSEGIWEQYF. The chain recombines TRBV6-1 with TRBJ2-7; D remains ambiguous. The V end was cut by 3 bases, the J end by 7 bases, with 10 bases between. Per germline, CDR1 MNHNS and CDR2 SASEGT. This CDR3 region has 12 residues.

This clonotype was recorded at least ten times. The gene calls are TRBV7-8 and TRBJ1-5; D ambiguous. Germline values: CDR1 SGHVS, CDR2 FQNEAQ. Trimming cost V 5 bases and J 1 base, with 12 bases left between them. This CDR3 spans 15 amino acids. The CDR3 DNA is TGTGCCAGCAGCATCGGACGGATGAGCAATCAGCCCCAGCATTTT. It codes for CASSIGRMSNQPQHF.

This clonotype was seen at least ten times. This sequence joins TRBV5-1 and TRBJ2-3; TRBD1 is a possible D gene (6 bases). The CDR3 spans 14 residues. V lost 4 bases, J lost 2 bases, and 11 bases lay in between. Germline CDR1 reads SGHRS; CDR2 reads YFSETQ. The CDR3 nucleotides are TGCGCCAGCAGCCCGACAGGATACACAGATACGCAGTATTTT. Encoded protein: CASSPTGYTDTQYF.

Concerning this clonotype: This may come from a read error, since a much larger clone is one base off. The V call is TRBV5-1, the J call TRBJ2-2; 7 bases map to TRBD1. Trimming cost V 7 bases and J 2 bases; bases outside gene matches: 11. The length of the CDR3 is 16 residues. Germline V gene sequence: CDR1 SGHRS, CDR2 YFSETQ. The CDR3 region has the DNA TGCGCCAGCTCGGACGTGGGACAGACTAACACCGGGGAGCTGTTTTTT. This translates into CASSDVGQTNTGELFF.

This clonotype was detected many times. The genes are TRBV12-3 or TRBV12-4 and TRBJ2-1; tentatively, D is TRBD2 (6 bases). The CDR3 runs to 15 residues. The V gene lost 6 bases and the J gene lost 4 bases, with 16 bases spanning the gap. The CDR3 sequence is CASRLPGGIYNEQFF. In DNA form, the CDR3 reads TGTGCCAGCAGATTACCAGGCGGGATATACAATGAGCAGTTCTTC.

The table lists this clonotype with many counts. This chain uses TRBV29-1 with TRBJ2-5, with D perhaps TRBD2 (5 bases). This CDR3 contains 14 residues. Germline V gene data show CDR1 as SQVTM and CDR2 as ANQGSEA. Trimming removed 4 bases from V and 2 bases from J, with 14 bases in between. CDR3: CSVAYLRGQETQYF. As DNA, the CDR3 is TGCAGCGTTGCTTACCTTCGAGGGCAAGAGACCCAGTACTTC.

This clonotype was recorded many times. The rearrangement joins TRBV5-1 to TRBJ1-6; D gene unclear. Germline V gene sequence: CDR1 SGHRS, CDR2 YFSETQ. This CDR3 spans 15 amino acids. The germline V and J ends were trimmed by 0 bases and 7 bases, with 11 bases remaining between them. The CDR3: CASSLARGENSPLHF. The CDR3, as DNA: TGCGCCAGCAGCTTGGCTCGGGGAGAGAATTCACCCCTCCACTTT.

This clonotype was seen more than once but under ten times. The CDR3 loop is CASSGTRKAGELFF. CDR3 in DNA: TGTGCCAGCAGTGGGACACGGAAGGCCGGGGAGCTGTTTTTT. V is TRBV25-1 and J is TRBJ2-2, with a tentative D call TRBD1 (5 bases). The CDR3 runs to 14 residues. V lost 4 bases and J lost 6, with 12 bases in between. Germline assignment: CDR1 MGHDK and CDR2 SYGVNS.

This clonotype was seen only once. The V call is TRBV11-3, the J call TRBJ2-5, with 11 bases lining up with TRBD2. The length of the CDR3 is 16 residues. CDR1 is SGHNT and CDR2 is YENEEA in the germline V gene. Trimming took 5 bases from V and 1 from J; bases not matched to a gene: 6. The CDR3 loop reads CASSPGTSGSQETQYF. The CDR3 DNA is TGTGCCAGCAGCCCTGGGACTAGCGGTTCCCAAGAGACCCAGTACTTC.

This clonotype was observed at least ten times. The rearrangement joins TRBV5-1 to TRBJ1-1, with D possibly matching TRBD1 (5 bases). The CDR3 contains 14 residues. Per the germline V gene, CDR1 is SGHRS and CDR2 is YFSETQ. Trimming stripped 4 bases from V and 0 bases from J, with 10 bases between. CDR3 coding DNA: TGCGCCAGCAGCGATCAGGGCTTGAACACTGAAGCTTTCTTT. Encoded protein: CASSDQGLNTEAFF. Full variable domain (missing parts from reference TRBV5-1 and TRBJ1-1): KAGVTQTPRYLIKTRGQQVTLSCSPISGHRSVSWYQQTPGQGLQFLFEYFSETQRNKGNFPGRFSGRQFSNSRSEMNVSTLELGDSALYLCASSDQGLNTEAFFGQGTRLTVV.

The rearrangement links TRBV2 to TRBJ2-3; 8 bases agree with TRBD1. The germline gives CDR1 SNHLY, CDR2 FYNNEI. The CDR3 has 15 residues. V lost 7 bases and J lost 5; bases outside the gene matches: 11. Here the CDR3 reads CASTIRQGRRDTQYF. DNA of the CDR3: TGTGCCAGCACGATAAGACAGGGGAGACGAGATACGCAGTATTTT.

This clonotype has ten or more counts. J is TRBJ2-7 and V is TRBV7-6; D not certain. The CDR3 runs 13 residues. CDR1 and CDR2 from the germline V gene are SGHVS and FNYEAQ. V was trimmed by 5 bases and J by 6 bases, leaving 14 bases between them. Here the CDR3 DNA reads TGTGCCAGCAGCATCTACGAGGTAGGCGAGCAGTACTTC. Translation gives CASSIYEVGEQYF.

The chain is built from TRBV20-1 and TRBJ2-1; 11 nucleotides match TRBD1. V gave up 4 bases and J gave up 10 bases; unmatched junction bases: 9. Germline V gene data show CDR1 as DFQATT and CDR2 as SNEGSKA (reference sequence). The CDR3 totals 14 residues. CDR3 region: CSATRDRGTHEQFF. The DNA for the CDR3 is TGCAGTGCTACCCGGGACAGGGGGACTCACGAGCAGTTCTTC.